Shown below are 24 T cell receptor beta chains from a single sample sequenced in a study of cytomegalovirus exposure and HLA in healthy donors (TCRdb year 2017). The library was generated by the immunoSEQ multiplex PCR assay. For the multiplex PCR, a mixture combining 60 forward primers for TCR Vbeta segments and 13 reverse primers for TCR Jbeta segments was used. TCRdb mirrors the immuneACCESS table, restricted to in-frame sequences. Some clones are absent from its copies; in checked studies, under half trace to an unresolved V gene, and the reason for the others is unknown. For this sample there are over 150,000 clones; 65% to 80% appear just once. Of the sample, 4% falls within the top ten clones. The sequenced material came from PBMCs. The receptor source for this set is a woman in her thirties or forties in good health and CMV-seronegative.

The chain carries TRBV7-9 and TRBJ1-5, with D maybe TRBD1 (6 bases). Looked up from germline, CDR1 is SEHNR and CDR2 is FQNEAQ (reference sequence). CDR3 size: 16 residues. The germline V and J ends were trimmed by 4 bases and 7 bases, with 20 bases remaining between them. CDR3 coding DNA: TGTGCCAGCAGCTCCCTAGGGCAGGGGATGGGACAGCCCCAGCATTTT. Residues: CASSSLGQGMGQPQHF.

This clone was seen only a few times. A junction end diverges from the germline sequence, so it may reflect a read error. This chain joins TRBV5-1 and TRBJ2-5; D may be TRBD2 (7 bases). Germline CDR1 reads SGHRS; CDR2 reads YFSETQ. This CDR3 is built from 14 residues. This chain's CDR3 is CASSLVSRDTRGDF. CDR3 DNA: TGCGCCAGCAGCTTGGTGTCGCGGGACACCCGGGGGGACTTC.

J is TRBJ1-1 and V is TRBV9; TRBD1 agrees at 11 bases. Germline V gives CDR1 SGDLS, CDR2 YYNGEE. V lost 0 bases and J lost 4; bases outside the gene matches: 5. This CDR3 region has 16 residues. The CDR3 reads CASSVVGTGGFTEAFF. Here the CDR3 DNA reads TGTGCCAGCAGCGTAGTGGGGACAGGGGGATTCACTGAAGCTTTCTTT.

This chain uses TRBV5-6 with TRBJ1-2; 8 nucleotides agree with TRBD1. Trimming cost V 3 bases and J 8 bases; bases outside gene matches: 9. The germline gives CDR1 SGHDT, CDR2 YYEEEE. The length of the CDR3 is 14 residues. The CDR3 bases are TGTGCCAGCAGCTATGGACAGGGAGATGGGGGCTACACCTTC. This codes for CASSYGQGDGGYTF.

This chain uses TRBV10-3 with TRBJ1-1; D remains ambiguous. The CDR3 contains 14 residues. Germline CDR1 and CDR2: ENHRY and SYGVKD. Between the trimmed V and J ends, which lost 10 bases and 2 bases, there was a span of 17 bases. CDR3 bases: TGTGCCACAATCTCGACGGGTGAAAACACTGAAGCTTTCTTT. It yields the protein CATISTGENTEAFF.

This CDR3 reads CASSLLSGANVLTF. The CDR3 nucleotides read TGCGCCAGCAGCTTGCTCTCTGGGGCCAACGTCCTGACTTTC. The genes are TRBV5-1 and TRBJ2-6; no definite D call. The CDR3 contains 14 residues. V lost 1 base, J lost 0 bases, and 2 bases lay in between. CDR1 is SGHRS, CDR2 YFSETQ, per germline.

V usage is TRBV28 and J usage is TRBJ1-4, with D uncertain. Germline CDR1 reads MDHEN; CDR2 reads SYDVKM. CDR3 length: 14 amino acids. V dropped 6 bases and J dropped 3 bases, with 11 bases sitting between them. CDR3 DNA sequence: TGTGCCAGCAGGACGAGGTCCGCTAATGAAAAACTGTTTTTT. Its translation is CASRTRSANEKLFF.

The genes are TRBV28 and TRBJ2-3; the D gene is possibly TRBD2 (6 bases). CDR1 is MDHEN and CDR2 is SYDVKM in the germline V gene. The CDR3 is 15 residues long. V shed 6 bases and J shed 2 bases, with 15 bases lying between them. The CDR3: CASSSGADDTDTQYF. CDR3 DNA: TGTGCCAGCAGCTCGGGAGCAGACGACACAGATACGCAGTATTTT. Based on the CDR3 plus reference TRBV28 and TRBJ2-3, the full variable domain is DVKVTQSSRYLVKRTGEKVFLECVQDMDHENMFWYRQDPGLGLRLIYFSYDVKMKEKGDIPEGYSVSREKKERFSLILESASTNQTSMYLCASSSGADDTDTQYFGPGTRLTVL.

The CDR3 bases are TGTGCCAGCAGCTTGGCTCTAGCGGGAGGTTTTTCCTACGAGCAGTACTTC. Translating it yields CASSLALAGGFSYEQYF. This chain uses TRBV5-6 with TRBJ2-7; 11 nucleotides match TRBD2. V was pared by 0 bases and J by 1 base, with 6 bases of the junction left unmatched. Germline CDR1 is SGHDT and CDR2 is YYEEEE. The CDR3 extends over 17 amino acids.

The V and J genes are TRBV27 and TRBJ2-1; D might be TRBD1 (5 bases). Trimming cost V 5 bases and J 5 bases, with 13 bases left between them. The CDR3 totals 14 residues. The germline V gene has CDR1 MNHEY and CDR2 SMNVEV (reference sequence). DNA of the CDR3: TGTGCCAGCAGTGAAAGACAGATCAACAATGAGCAGTTCTTC. It translates to CASSERQINNEQFF.

This sequence joins TRBV19 and TRBJ1-4; D ambiguous. Germline lookup yields CDR1 LNHDA and CDR2 SQIVND (reference sequence). V lost 6 bases and J 6 bases, leaving 11 bases between the germline ends. The CDR3 totals 13 residues. The CDR3 bases are TGTGCCAGTAGAAACGATGGAGATGAAAAACTGTTTTTT. Amino acid sequence: CASRNDGDEKLFF. Together with reference TRBV19 and TRBJ1-4, the CDR3 gives the full variable domain: DGGITQSPKYLFRKEGQNVTLSCEQNLNHDAMYWYRQDPGQGLRLIYYSQIVNDFQKGDIAEGYSVSREKKESFPLTVTSAQKNPTAFYLCASRNDGDEKLFFGSGTQLSVL.

The V gene is TRBV28, the J gene TRBJ2-1, with a possible D match to TRBD2 (5 bases). From germline, CDR1 is MDHEN and CDR2 SYDVKM. CDR3 length: 13 residues. V was clipped by 6 bases and J by 8 bases, with 14 bases between them. The CDR3 sequence is CASSPPPRDEQFF. The CDR3 coding sequence is TGTGCCAGCAGCCCCCCGCCGAGGGATGAGCAGTTCTTC.

The V gene is TRBV28, the J gene TRBJ2-1, with no clear D. The V and J ends lost 3 bases and 6 bases respectively, with 9 bases between them. Germline values: CDR1 MDHEN, CDR2 SYDVKM. This CDR3 contains 13 residues. The chain's CDR3 is CASSLGPFNEQFF. The CDR3 coding sequence is TGTGCCAGCAGTTTGGGCCCCTTCAATGAGCAGTTCTTC. Full variable domain (rest looked up from reference TRBV28 and TRBJ2-1): DVKVTQSSRYLVKRTGEKVFLECVQDMDHENMFWYRQDPGLGLRLIYFSYDVKMKEKGDIPEGYSVSREKKERFSLILESASTNQTSMYLCASSLGPFNEQFFGPGTRLTVL.

The chain is built from TRBV19 and TRBJ1-1; D is unclear. The V and J ends lost 3 bases and 3 bases respectively, with 8 bases between them. Germline V CDR1 and CDR2: LNHDA, SQIVND (reference sequence). The CDR3 runs 13 residues. CDR3 loop: CASSIPGYTEAFF. The CDR3 bases are TGTGCCAGTAGTATCCCGGGATACACTGAAGCTTTCTTT.

V gene TRBV11-1 combines with J gene TRBJ2-5; D might be TRBD1 (7 bases). The germline V gene has CDR1 SGHAT and CDR2 FQDESV (reference sequence). This CDR3 is built from 14 residues. Trimming left V 5 bases short and J 2 bases short, with 12 bases between. The CDR3 DNA follows: TGTGCCAGCAGCCGCGGGACAGCTCAAGAGACCCAGTACTTC. Translation: CASSRGTAQETQYF. The full variable domain, its missing parts supplied by reference TRBV11-1 and TRBJ2-5, is EAEVAQSPRYKITEKSQAVAFWCDPISGHATLYWYRQILGQGPELLVQFQDESVVDDSQLPKDRFSAERLKGVDSTLKIQPAELGDSAMYLCASSRGTAQETQYFGPGTRLLVL.

The CDR3 sequence is CASSLGGQGVTYEQYF. CDR3 sequence (DNA): TGCGCCAGCAGCTTGGGGGGGCAGGGGGTCACCTACGAGCAGTACTTC. The chain combines TRBV5-1 with TRBJ2-7; the match to TRBD1 covers 7 bases. Germline V gives CDR1 SGHRS, CDR2 YFSETQ. V trimming: 0 bases; J trimming: 2 bases; junction bases outside the gene matches: 8. The CDR3 extends over 16 amino acids.

The V call is TRBV5-5, the J call TRBJ2-1; the D gene is possibly TRBD1 (6 bases). V lost 1 base and J 4 bases, leaving 12 bases between the germline ends. CDR1 is SGHKS and CDR2 is YYEKEE in the germline V gene (reference sequence). The CDR3 consists of 15 residues. DNA of the CDR3: TGTGCCAGCAGCTTGACCAGCGACAGGTACAATGAGCAGTTCTTC. This gives the protein CASSLTSDRYNEQFF. The whole variable domain, filled in from reference TRBV5-5 and TRBJ2-1, reads DAGVTQSPTHLIKTRGQQVTLRCSPISGHKSVSWYQQVLGQGPQFIFQYYEKEERGRGNFPDRFSARQFPNYSSELNVNALLLGDSALYLCASSLTSDRYNEQFFGPGTRLTVL.

The V and J genes are TRBV5-1 and TRBJ2-5; TRBD1 agrees at 8 bases. The CDR3 has 15 amino acids. Germline lookup yields CDR1 SGHRS and CDR2 YFSETQ. J lost 4 bases, V lost 2 bases, and 7 bases had no gene match. In DNA form, the CDR3 reads TGCGCCAGCAGCTTAACGGGACAGGTCGGAGAGACCCAGTACTTC. Protein sequence: CASSLTGQVGETQYF.

The V and J genes are TRBV5-4 and TRBJ2-2, with D unclear. The germline V and J ends were trimmed by 4 bases and 4 bases, with 11 bases remaining between them. The CDR3 runs to 14 residues. Germline loops: CDR1 SGHNT, CDR2 YYREEE (reference sequence). CDR3 sequence: CASSAWLVTGELFF. The CDR3 bases are TGTGCCAGCAGCGCCTGGCTTGTCACCGGGGAGCTGTTTTTT.

This clone occurred once. This chain links TRBV5-1 with TRBJ2-3; tentatively, D is TRBD2 (5 bases). The V end lost 0 bases, the J end lost 0 bases, and 11 bases lay between the germline ends. The CDR3 loop spans 16 amino acids. From germline, CDR1 is SGHRS and CDR2 YFSETQ. The CDR3 loop reads CASSLVGALSTDTQYF. For the CDR3, the DNA is TGCGCCAGCAGCTTGGTGGGAGCGTTGAGCACAGATACGCAGTATTTT.

The chain links TRBV2 to TRBJ2-1; 9 nucleotides agree with TRBD2. The length of the CDR3 is 17 residues. V was clipped by 2 bases and J by 8 bases; unmatched bases: 13. Germline V lookup: CDR1 SNHLY, CDR2 FYNNEI. The CDR3 DNA follows: TGTGCCAGCAGTGAATTGAAGGAGACTAGCGGCCCCTATGAGCAGTTCTTC. This gives the protein CASSELKETSGPYEQFF. Full variable domain (rest looked up from reference TRBV2 and TRBJ2-1): EPEVTQTPSHQVTQMGQEVILRCVPISNHLYFYWYRQILGQKVEFLVSFYNNEISEKSEIFDDQFSVERPDGSNFTLKIRSTKLEDSAMYFCASSELKETSGPYEQFFGPGTRLTVL.

The sample holds a few counts of this clone. The rearrangement links TRBV6-6 to TRBJ1-4, with D maybe TRBD1 (5 bases). The CDR3 runs to 13 residues. From germline, CDR1 is MNHNY and CDR2 SVGAGI (reference sequence). Trimming pared 7 bases from V and 8 bases from J, leaving 14 bases between. The CDR3 DNA reads as TGTGCCAGCAAGGGGTCGCCCTGGGAAAAACTGTTTTTT. Translated: CASKGSPWEKLFF.

The chain is built from TRBV28 and TRBJ1-3; 8 positions agree with TRBD1. The CDR3 loop spans 13 amino acids. Germline CDR1 reads MDHEN; CDR2 reads SYDVKM. After removal of 9 bases from V and 8 bases from J, the junction contained 9 bases not matched to a gene. The CDR3 bases are TGTGCCAGTGCGGGACAGGCGGGGGACACCATATATTTT. Translation gives CASAGQAGDTIYF.

This clone was detected a few times. The genes are TRBV5-6 and TRBJ1-5, with D hard to call. V dropped 2 bases and J dropped 4 bases, with 4 bases sitting between them. The germline V gene encodes CDR1 SGHDT and CDR2 YYEEEE. The length of the CDR3 is 12 residues. The CDR3, as DNA: TGTGCCAGCAGCTTCCCTAATCAGCCCCAGCATTTT. Residues: CASSFPNQPQHF.